This T cell receptor (beta chain) originates from a study of T-cell reconstitution after alpha-beta-depleted transplantation in children. The CDR3 consists of 14 residues. Deletions cut 3 bases from V and 0 bases from J, with 9 bases between. Germline V gene sequence: CDR1 DFQATT, CDR2 SNEGSKA (reference sequence). For TCRbeta, the library was prepared with unique molecular identifiers. TCRdb passed the PCR reads through MiXCR, listing each CDR3 protein once. The data hold roughly 590,000 distinct CDR3 sequences, with 16% observed a single time. Specimen: PBMCs from the stem cell graft donor, collected from the stem cell graft. This chain links TRBV20-1 with TRBJ2-1, with D perhaps given as TRBD1 or TRBD2 (5 bases each). The sequence came from a human donor who donated a stem cell graft to a child with acute myeloid leukemia. CDR3 in DNA: TGCAGTGCTAGGGGGGTCTACTCCTACAATGAGCAGTTCTTC. Translating gives CSARGVYSYNEQFF.